This entry lists 10 T cell receptor beta chains sequenced from one sample in a study of blood T cells in healthy people across ages. Then a second PCR, running roughly 7 to 11 cycles, was carried out with a sample-barcoded 5' primer and a J-beta primer mix. TCRdb reprocessed the 5' RACE reads via MiXCR and lists one record per CDR3 protein. The sample includes 1.5 million to 1.8 million distinct CDR3 sequences, approximately 43% of them seen just once. Sequenced sample: blood. The receptor source for this set is a woman under 30 in good health.

The chain carries TRBV20-1 and TRBJ1-5; the match to TRBD1 covers 8 bases. The CDR3 spans 17 residues. Germline V gene sequence: CDR1 DFQATT, CDR2 SNEGSKA (reference sequence). Trimming cost V 6 bases and J 0 bases; bases outside gene matches: 13. Here the CDR3 reads CSASTGVRTYSNQPQHF. DNA for the CDR3: TGCAGTGCCTCGACAGGGGTAAGGACGTATAGCAATCAGCCCCAGCATTTT.

The V and J genes are TRBV20-1 and TRBJ2-4, with TRBD2 identical over 8 bases. The J call is in doubt because the DNA end fits TRBJ2-7 better. Germline V gene data show CDR1 as DFQATT and CDR2 as SNEGSKA (reference sequence). This CDR3 contains 15 residues. In DNA, the CDR3 is TGCAGTGCTAGCCGTGAAAGCGGGAGAGCCTACGAGCAGTACTTC. This translates into CSASRESGRAYEQYF.

This sequence joins TRBV5-1 and TRBJ2-3; a possible D gene is TRBD2 (6 bases). The germline V gene encodes CDR1 SGHRS and CDR2 YFSETQ. V lost 5 bases to trimming and J lost 0 bases, with 10 bases between them. The CDR3 totals 14 residues. This CDR3 reads CASSWGTSTDTQYF. In DNA form, the CDR3 reads TGCGCCAGCAGTTGGGGGACTAGCACAGATACGCAGTATTTT.

The CDR3, as DNA: TGTGCCAGCAGCCGGGGAGGGGGCTATGGCTACACCTTC. This translates into CASSRGGGYGYTF. The chain has TRBV12-3 or TRBV12-4 and TRBJ1-2, with a weak D call TRBD1 (6 bases). V lost 6 bases, J lost 4 bases, and 12 bases lay in between. This CDR3 has 13 amino acids.

This clonotype was detected only a few times. The chain carries TRBV11-3 and TRBJ2-1; TRBD2 is a possible D gene (5 bases). The CDR3 is made up of 14 amino acids. CDR1 is SGHNT and CDR2 is YENEEA in the germline V gene. Deletions cut 1 base from V and 7 bases from J, with 11 bases between. CDR3 sequence (DNA): TGTGCCAGCAGCTTAGCTCTAGCAATGAATGAGCAGTTCTTC. Protein sequence: CASSLALAMNEQFF.

This chain uses TRBV6-1 with TRBJ1-2, with no clear D. The CDR3 runs to 14 residues. CDR1 MNHNS and CDR2 SASEGT come from the germline V gene. V lost 5 bases to trimming and J lost 4 bases, with 14 bases between them. The CDR3 nucleotides are TGTGCCAGCAGTACGGACCCAAGAGCCTATGGCTACACCTTC. Translation: CASSTDPRAYGYTF.

This chain joins TRBV29-1 and TRBJ2-1; D call uncertain. Per the germline V gene, CDR1 is SQVTM and CDR2 is ANQGSEA. The CDR3 spans 11 residues. Trimming stripped 4 bases from V and 7 bases from J, with 8 bases between. The CDR3 sequence: CSVGVWNEQFF. The CDR3, as DNA: TGCAGCGTTGGTGTGTGGAATGAGCAGTTCTTC.

This clonotype was seen a few times. The chain links TRBV7-3 to TRBJ2-7, with D unclear. The CDR3 runs to 14 residues. V lost 1 base and J 1 base, leaving 8 bases between the germline ends. Germline loops: CDR1 SGHTA, CDR2 FQGTGA. The CDR3 DNA follows: TGTGCCAGCAGCTTAAGGCCAGCTTCCTACGAGCAGTACTTC. Translating it yields CASSLRPASYEQYF.

V is TRBV20-1 and J is TRBJ2-1, with D unclear. The germline V gene has CDR1 DFQATT and CDR2 SNEGSKA (reference sequence). The CDR3 spans 13 residues. Trimming shortened V by 0 bases and J by 7 bases, and 10 bases separated the two germline ends. CDR3 coding DNA: TGCAGTGCTAGAGATCTTGAAGTGAATGAGCAGTTCTTC. Encoded protein: CSARDLEVNEQFF.

This clonotype showed up just a few times. V gene TRBV20-1 combines with J gene TRBJ2-7; D call uncertain. V dropped 2 bases and J dropped 3 bases, with 14 bases sitting between them. Per germline, CDR1 DFQATT and CDR2 SNEGSKA (reference sequence). The CDR3 has 14 amino acids. The CDR3 reads CSARPELGYYEQYF. CDR3 nucleotide sequence: TGCAGTGCTAGACCTGAATTGGGATACTACGAGCAGTACTTC.